The 15 T cell receptor beta chains below come from one sample, sequenced in a study of early T cells in non-severe SARS-CoV-2 infection. TCRdb fed the 5' RACE reads into MiXCR, producing one record per CDR3 protein. Altogether more than 20,000 distinct CDR3 sequences are present, less than 5% being singletons, with the ten largest covering approximately 19%. The sample comprised whole blood. The receptors derive from an adult who was a healthcare worker with PCR-confirmed SARS-CoV-2 infection or an uninfected control (not recorded which).

This clonotype has only a few counts. The genes are TRBV6-5 and TRBJ2-3, with D possibly called TRBD1 or TRBD2 (5 bases each). Germline-derived CDR1 and CDR2 are MNHEY and SVGAGI. V lost 8 bases to trimming and J lost 1 base, with 13 bases between them. The CDR3 spans 14 residues. As DNA, the CDR3 is TGTGCCAGCGGCGAGGGGCGCGGCACAGATACGCAGTATTTT. Encoded protein: CASGEGRGTDTQYF.

At least ten counts were recorded for this clonotype. The rearrangement links TRBV29-1 to TRBJ2-5; 10 nucleotides align to TRBD1. The J segment lost 4 bases and the V segment lost 7 bases, leaving 6 bases of the junction unmatched. The CDR3 runs to 13 residues. Per the germline V gene, CDR1 is SQVTM and CDR2 is ANQGSEA. CDR3 region: CSGRQGARETQYF. The DNA for the CDR3 is TGCAGCGGTCGACAGGGGGCGAGAGAGACCCAGTACTTC.

This clonotype was recorded many times. The chain combines TRBV5-1 with TRBJ2-2; D call uncertain. The CDR3 runs 14 residues. Per germline, CDR1 SGHRS and CDR2 YFSETQ. V was trimmed by 6 bases and J by 4 bases, leaving 13 bases between them. CDR3 sequence reads: CASTTLWGTGELFF. The CDR3 DNA is TGCGCCAGCACTACATTGTGGGGCACCGGGGAGCTGTTTTTT.

There are many counts of this clonotype. The genes are TRBV18 and TRBJ2-4, with no clear D. Germline V lookup: CDR1 KGHSH, CDR2 LQKENI. This CDR3 contains 15 residues. V gave up 2 bases and J gave up 2 bases, with 10 bases separating them. Here the CDR3 DNA reads TGTGCCAGCTCACCAGAAAGCTGGCCCAAAAACATTCAGTACTTC. This gives the protein CASSPESWPKNIQYF. The full variable domain, in which reference TRBV18 and TRBJ2-4 provide the parts outside the CDR3, is NAGVMQNPRHLVRRRGQEARLRCSPMKGHSHVYWYRQLPEEGLKFMVYLQKENIIDESGMPKERFSAEFPKEGPSILRIQQVVRGDSAAYFCASSPESWPKNIQYFGAGTRLSVL.

This clonotype came up a few times. This rearrangement joins TRBV5-1 to TRBJ2-7; possible D gene TRBD1, 6 bases. Germline V gene sequence: CDR1 SGHRS, CDR2 YFSETQ. The CDR3 has 17 residues. Trimming removed 4 bases from V and 2 bases from J, with 22 bases in between. The CDR3 DNA sequence: TGCGCCAGCAGCCCACTCAGGGGCCAGGGTACGGCCTACGAGCAGTACTTC. It translates to CASSPLRGQGTAYEQYF.

Ten or more counts support this clonotype. The chain carries TRBV28 and TRBJ2-5; D gene unclear. This CDR3 spans 12 amino acids. V was trimmed by 6 bases and J by 0 bases, leaving 5 bases between them. Germline V gene sequence: CDR1 MDHEN, CDR2 SYDVKM. This chain's CDR3 is CASSRNQETQYF. The CDR3 nucleotides are TGTGCCAGCAGCAGGAACCAAGAGACCCAGTACTTC.

This rearrangement joins TRBV30 to TRBJ1-2; the match to TRBD1 covers 11 bases. CDR1 is GTSNPN, CDR2 SVGIG, per germline (reference sequence). The CDR3 is 16 amino acids. The trim removed 0 bases at V and 5 bases at J, leaving 8 bases unmatched. Here the CDR3 reads CAWSVLRTGGTYGYTF. The CDR3 coding sequence is TGTGCCTGGAGTGTACTTAGGACAGGGGGCACGTATGGCTACACCTTC.

This clonotype was recorded many times. The rearrangement joins TRBV28 to TRBJ1-2, with D possibly TRBD1 on 6 matching bases. Germline CDR1 is MDHEN and CDR2 is SYDVKM. This CDR3 has 13 residues. Trimming pared 6 bases from V and 2 bases from J, leaving 10 bases between. CDR3 in DNA: TGTGCCAGCAGACCCGACAGGAACTATGGCTACACCTTC. Translated: CASRPDRNYGYTF.

This clonotype was counted ten times or more. CDR3 coding DNA: TGTGCCAGCAGCTTAGAGGGGAACACAGATACGCAGTATTTT. The encoded protein is CASSLEGNTDTQYF. The rearrangement links TRBV7-9 to TRBJ2-3; tentative D call: TRBD1 (5 bases). Looked up from germline, CDR1 is SEHNR and CDR2 is FQNEAQ (reference sequence). V was pared by 1 base and J by 2 bases, with 7 bases between. CDR3 size: 14 residues.

The chain combines TRBV6-6 with TRBJ1-5, with D uncertain. Germline V gene lookup returns CDR1 MNHNY and CDR2 SVGAGI (reference sequence). The V end lost 7 bases, the J end lost 7 bases, and 11 bases lay between the germline ends. The CDR3 has 12 residues. DNA of the CDR3: TGTGCCAGCACCCTCCCGGGCCAGCCCCAGCATTTT. Translation: CASTLPGQPQHF.

The rearrangement uses TRBV28 and TRBJ2-7, with 8 positions matching TRBD2. Germline trimming cut 6 bases from V and 3 bases from J; bases unmatched to any gene: 7. The CDR3 has 14 residues. Germline V gene lookup returns CDR1 MDHEN and CDR2 SYDVKM. The chain's CDR3 is CASRTRSGNYEQYF. CDR3 DNA sequence: TGTGCCAGCAGGACGCGTAGCGGGAACTACGAGCAGTACTTC.

This clonotype was observed at least ten times. The rearrangement uses TRBV12-3 or TRBV12-4 and TRBJ2-1; 9 bases align to TRBD1. Trimming removed 6 bases from V and 3 bases from J; junction bases left unmatched: 6. The CDR3 contains 15 residues. The CDR3 DNA reads as TGTGCCAGCAGCCAACAGGGGGCCTTCTACAATGAGCAGTTCTTC. Protein product: CASSQQGAFYNEQFF.

Comment on this clonotype: One base away lies a much larger clone, so this may be a sequencing read error. The conserved phenylalanine or tryptophan is not found at the CDR3 terminus, so this likely reflects a read error. The V gene is TRBV2, the J gene TRBJ2-7; D is possibly TRBD1 (5 bases). Per germline, CDR1 SNHLY and CDR2 FYNNEI. The V end was cut by 7 bases, the J end by 4 bases, with 20 bases between. This CDR3 spans 15 amino acids. CDR3 sequence: CASKAGNGWVYEQYS. The CDR3 coding sequence is TGTGCCAGCAAGGCAGGGAATGGATGGGTTTACGAGCAGTACTCC.

The V call is TRBV20-1, the J call TRBJ2-2, with 7 bases aligning to TRBD2. Trimming took 2 bases from V and 7 from J; bases not matched to a gene: 4. The germline V gene encodes CDR1 DFQATT and CDR2 SNEGSKA (reference sequence). The CDR3 sequence is 13 residues long. CDR3 amino acids: CSARLAVGGELFF. The CDR3 nucleotides are TGCAGTGCTAGACTAGCGGTAGGCGGGGAGCTGTTTTTT.

This clonotype was observed at least ten times. The DNA for the CDR3 is TGTGCCAGCAGCGGAAATCTACATGGCTACACCTTC. Amino acids: CASSGNLHGYTF. This chain uses TRBV7-9 with TRBJ1-2, with D uncertain. Germline V lookup: CDR1 SEHNR, CDR2 FQNEAQ (reference sequence). CDR3 length: 12 amino acids. V lost 5 bases and J 6 bases, leaving 10 bases between the germline ends.